The 17 T cell receptor beta chains in this list originate from one sample, sequenced in a study of identical twins. MiXCR, run by TCRdb on the 5' RACE reads, gives a single entry per CDR3 protein. The sample holds hundreds of thousands of distinct CDR3 sequences; around 5.7% are singletons and the top ten take roughly 2%. Material: naive T cells sorted from blood. Receptors were obtained from a man in his late teens or twenties in good health.

In its sample, this clonotype was seen a few times. J is TRBJ2-1 and V is TRBV20-1; 10 nucleotides agree with TRBD2. The V and J ends lost 0 bases and 2 bases, in that order; junction bases with no gene match: 7. This CDR3 region has 17 residues. The germline gives CDR1 DFQATT, CDR2 SNEGSKA (reference sequence). CDR3 bases: TGCAGTGCTAGAGATCCCCAGACTAGCGGGCCCTACAATGAGCAGTTCTTC. As protein: CSARDPQTSGPYNEQFF.

This clonotype has a count of ten or more. The chain is built from TRBV10-3 and TRBJ2-7; perhaps TRBD2 as D (6 bases). Trimming removed 7 bases from V and 0 bases from J, with 16 bases in between. This CDR3 is built from 15 residues. Germline V gives CDR1 ENHRY, CDR2 SYGVKD. The CDR3: CAITPDAGSSYEQYF. The CDR3 bases are TGTGCCATCACCCCGGACGCGGGGAGCTCCTACGAGCAGTACTTC.

V usage is TRBV6-2 or TRBV6-3 and J usage is TRBJ2-7, with D possibly matching TRBD1 (5 bases). CDR1 and CDR2 (germline): MNHEY, SVGEGT. Trimming took 7 bases from V and 0 from J, leaving 10 bases between them. The CDR3 is 13 amino acids. The CDR3 DNA follows: TGTGCCAGCAACATAGGGGCCTCCTACGAGCAGTACGTC. It specifies CASNIGASYEQYV.

This clonotype was recorded many times. The V and J genes are TRBV5-1 and TRBJ2-4; D may be TRBD1 (5 bases). CDR1 is SGHRS and CDR2 is YFSETQ in the germline V gene. The length of the CDR3 is 17 residues. V dropped 0 bases and J dropped 3 bases, with 16 bases sitting between them. CDR3 nucleotide sequence: TGCGCCAGCAGCTTGGCCGAGGCAGGGTTGGGCAAAAACATTCAGTACTTC. As protein: CASSLAEAGLGKNIQYF.

This clonotype has at least ten counts. The chain combines TRBV29-1 with TRBJ1-2; TRBD1 is a possible D gene (5 bases). Per the germline V gene, CDR1 is SQVTM and CDR2 is ANQGSEA. The CDR3 sequence is 11 residues long. V dropped 5 bases and J dropped 5 bases, with 9 bases sitting between them. As DNA, the CDR3 is TGCAGCGTTACCGGGGCTTATGGCTACACCTTC. As protein: CSVTGAYGYTF.

This clonotype showed up many times. The chain joins TRBV5-6 to TRBJ1-5; D perhaps matches TRBD1 (5 bases). Germline-derived CDR1 and CDR2 are SGHDT and YYEEEE. The CDR3 is made up of 14 amino acids. Trimming pared 1 base from V and 3 bases from J, leaving 8 bases between. The CDR3 is CASSLQGFNQPQHF. CDR3 coding DNA: TGTGCCAGCAGCTTGCAGGGATTCAATCAGCCCCAGCATTTT. Complete variable domain (other parts from reference TRBV5-6 and TRBJ1-5): DAGVTQSPTHLIKTRGQQVTLRCSPKSGHDTVSWYQQALGQGPQFIFQYYEEEERQRGNFPDRFSGHQFPNYSSELNVNALLLGDSALYLCASSLQGFNQPQHFGDGTRLSIL.

CDR3 protein: CASNYSPYEQYF. In DNA, the CDR3 is TGTGCCAGCAATTACTCCCCCTACGAGCAGTACTTC. V and J are TRBV2 and TRBJ2-7, with D hard to call. This CDR3 is built from 12 residues. Looked up from germline, CDR1 is SNHLY and CDR2 is FYNNEI. Trimming cost V 7 bases and J 2 bases, with 9 bases left between them.

The chain is built from TRBV4-1 and TRBJ2-2, with 7 bases identical to TRBD1. CDR3 length equals 15 residues. Germline CDR1 reads MGHRA; CDR2 reads YSYEKL. V dropped 4 bases and J dropped 7; count of bases not matched to a gene: 9. CDR3 DNA sequence: TGCGCCAGCAGCCCTCGACAGGGCCAGAGCGGGGAGCTGTTTTTT. This translates into CASSPRQGQSGELFF.

This clonotype showed up many times. The chain uses TRBV7-9 and TRBJ2-1; 11 nucleotides align to TRBD2. The CDR3 sequence is 13 residues long. Germline V gives CDR1 SEHNR, CDR2 FQNEAQ (reference sequence). V shed 5 bases, J shed 16 bases, and the junction held 10 bases outside the gene matches. The CDR3 nucleotides read TGTGCCAGCAGCCCCTTAGCGGGAGGGCCGCAATTCTTC. It is translated as CASSPLAGGPQFF.

This clonotype has only a few counts. The genes are TRBV6-2 or TRBV6-3 and TRBJ1-2, with 10 bases matching TRBD1. Germline CDR1 reads MNHEY; CDR2 reads SVGEGT. CDR3 size: 17 residues. V gave up 2 bases and J gave up 11 bases; unmatched junction bases: 17. In DNA, the CDR3 is TGTGCCAGCAGTTACGCAGGCCCCGGGACAGGGGCCGGAGAGTACACCTTC. Its translation is CASSYAGPGTGAGEYTF.

This clonotype showed up many times. The chain recombines TRBV12-3 or TRBV12-4 with TRBJ2-2; no definite D call. V was cut by 6 bases and J by 4 bases, with 9 bases left in between. This CDR3 comprises 13 residues. DNA for the CDR3: TGTGCCAGCAGCCCGACTGCCACCGGGGAGCTGTTTTTT. Protein sequence: CASSPTATGELFF.

This sequence joins TRBV5-1 and TRBJ2-7; 8 bases match TRBD2. The germline CDR1 and CDR2 sequences are SGHRS and YFSETQ. The CDR3 covers 17 residues. Trimming at V came to 2 bases and at J to 0 bases, leaving 10 bases not matched to a gene. CDR3 in amino acids: CASSLYASGTSSYEQYF. In nucleotides, the CDR3 is TGCGCCAGCAGCTTATATGCGTCCGGGACTAGCTCCTACGAGCAGTACTTC.

This clonotype was recorded a few times. The chain joins TRBV3-1 to TRBJ1-4; no reliable D call. Germline-derived CDR1 and CDR2 are LGHDT and YNNKEL (reference sequence). The ends were cut back, 2 bases at V and 1 base at J, with 5 bases in the middle. The CDR3 sequence is 14 residues long. CDR3 in DNA: TGTGCCAGCAGCCAACAGCTAACTAATGAAAAACTGTTTTTT. Translating it yields CASSQQLTNEKLFF.

This clonotype came up many times. This sequence joins TRBV7-2 and TRBJ2-5; perhaps TRBD1 as D (5 bases). The germline V gene has CDR1 SGHTA and CDR2 FQGNSA. The CDR3 sequence is 13 residues long. Between the trimmed V and J ends, which lost 5 bases and 5 bases, there was a span of 12 bases. CDR3 amino acids: CASSPGQAETQYF. The CDR3 DNA is TGTGCCAGCAGCCCAGGACAAGCGGAGACCCAGTACTTC.

In its sample, this clonotype was seen a few times. The V and J genes are TRBV5-1 and TRBJ2-7, with 11 bases that match TRBD2. CDR1 SGHRS and CDR2 YFSETQ come from the germline V gene. V lost 0 bases to trimming and J lost 3 bases; unmatched junction nucleotides: 5. CDR3 length: 16 amino acids. In DNA, the CDR3 is TGCGCCAGCAGCTTGGGTCTAGCGGGAGGTATCTACGAGCAGTACTTC. This codes for CASSLGLAGGIYEQYF.

J is TRBJ2-1 and V is TRBV3-1, with D possibly being TRBD2 (6 bases). The CDR3 spans 18 residues. The V end lost 1 base, the J end lost 0 bases, and 16 bases lay between the germline ends. Germline V gene sequence: CDR1 LGHDT, CDR2 YNNKEL (reference sequence). CDR3 residues: CASSQVSRDGSSYNEQFF. In DNA, the CDR3 is TGTGCCAGCAGCCAAGTTTCGCGGGACGGCAGCTCCTACAATGAGCAGTTCTTC.

This clonotype has just a few counts. The chain recombines TRBV9 with TRBJ1-1, with D unclear. V was pared by 5 bases and J by 0 bases, with 14 bases between. CDR3 length: 15 residues. The germline V gene encodes CDR1 SGDLS and CDR2 YYNGEE. CDR3 nucleotides: TGTGCCAGCAGTGGGGAAGGCAGTATGAACACTGAAGCTTTCTTT. Its protein product is CASSGEGSMNTEAFF.